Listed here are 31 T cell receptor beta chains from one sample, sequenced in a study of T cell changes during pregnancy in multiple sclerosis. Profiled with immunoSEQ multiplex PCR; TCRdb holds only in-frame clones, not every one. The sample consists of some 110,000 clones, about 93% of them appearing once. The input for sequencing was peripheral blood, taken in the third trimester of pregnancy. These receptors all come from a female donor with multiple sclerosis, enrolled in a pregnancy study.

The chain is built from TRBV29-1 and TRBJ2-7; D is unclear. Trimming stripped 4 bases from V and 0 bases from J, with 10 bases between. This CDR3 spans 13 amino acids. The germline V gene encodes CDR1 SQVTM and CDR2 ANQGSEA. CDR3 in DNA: TGCAGCGTTGCCTACTCAGGCTCCTACGAGCAGTACTTC. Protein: CSVAYSGSYEQYF.

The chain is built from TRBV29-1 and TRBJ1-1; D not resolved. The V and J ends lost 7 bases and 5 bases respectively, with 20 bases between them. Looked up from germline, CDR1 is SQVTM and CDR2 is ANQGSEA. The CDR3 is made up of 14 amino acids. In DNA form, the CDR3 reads TGCAGCGACTCGGGGAGCCCGCGGGAAACTGAAGCTTTCTTT. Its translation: CSDSGSPRETEAFF.

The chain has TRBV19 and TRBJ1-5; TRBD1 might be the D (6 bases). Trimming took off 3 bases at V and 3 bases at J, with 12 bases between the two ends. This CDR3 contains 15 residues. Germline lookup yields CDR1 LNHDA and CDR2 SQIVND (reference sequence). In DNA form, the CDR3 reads TGTGCCAGTAGTATGAGGCAGGGGAACAATCAGCCCCAGCATTTT. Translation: CASSMRQGNNQPQHF.

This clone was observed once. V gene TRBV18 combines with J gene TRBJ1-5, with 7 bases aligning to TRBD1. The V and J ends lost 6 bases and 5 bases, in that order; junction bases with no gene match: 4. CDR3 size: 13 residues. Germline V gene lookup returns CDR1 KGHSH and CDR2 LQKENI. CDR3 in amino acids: CASSGDRDQPQHF. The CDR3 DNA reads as TGTGCCAGCTCCGGAGACAGGGATCAGCCCCAGCATTTT. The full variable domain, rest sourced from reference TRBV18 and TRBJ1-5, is NAGVMQNPRHLVRRRGQEARLRCSPMKGHSHVYWYRQLPEEGLKFMVYLQKENIIDESGMPKERFSAEFPKEGPSILRIQQVVRGDSAAYFCASSGDRDQPQHFGDGTRLSIL.

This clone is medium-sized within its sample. Here the CDR3 reads CASSQDRFSGGYTF. In DNA, the CDR3 is TGCGCCAGCAGCCAAGACCGGTTTTCGGGTGGCTACACCTTC. V and J are TRBV4-1 and TRBJ1-2; D ambiguous. Germline V CDR1 and CDR2: MGHRA, YSYEKL. The CDR3 runs 14 residues. Trimming stripped 0 bases from V and 7 bases from J, with 12 bases between.

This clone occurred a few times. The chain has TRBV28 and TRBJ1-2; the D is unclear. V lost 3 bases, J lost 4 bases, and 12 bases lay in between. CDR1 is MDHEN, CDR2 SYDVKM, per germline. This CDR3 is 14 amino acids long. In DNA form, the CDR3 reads TGTGCCAGCAGTTTTCCAGGCTCTGCCTATGGCTACACCTTC. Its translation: CASSFPGSAYGYTF.

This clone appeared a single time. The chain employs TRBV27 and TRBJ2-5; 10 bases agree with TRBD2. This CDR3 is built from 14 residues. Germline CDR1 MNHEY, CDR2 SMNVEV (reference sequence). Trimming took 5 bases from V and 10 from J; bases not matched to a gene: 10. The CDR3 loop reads CASSASGSGFCQYF. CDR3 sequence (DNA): TGTGCCAGCAGTGCTAGCGGGAGTGGATTTTGCCAGTACTTC.

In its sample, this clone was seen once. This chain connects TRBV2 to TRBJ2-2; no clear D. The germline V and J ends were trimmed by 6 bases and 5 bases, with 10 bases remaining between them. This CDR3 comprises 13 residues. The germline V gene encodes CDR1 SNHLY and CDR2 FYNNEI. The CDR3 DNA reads TGTGCCAGCAGACTAACGAGGACCGGGGAGCTGTTTTTT. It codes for CASRLTRTGELFF.

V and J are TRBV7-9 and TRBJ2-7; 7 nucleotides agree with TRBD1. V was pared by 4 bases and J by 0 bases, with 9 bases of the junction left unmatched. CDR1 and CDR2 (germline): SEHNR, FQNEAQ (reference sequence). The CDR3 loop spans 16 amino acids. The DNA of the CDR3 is TGTGCCAGCAGCTCCAAAACAGGGGTAAGCTCCTACGAGCAGTACTTC. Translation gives CASSSKTGVSSYEQYF.

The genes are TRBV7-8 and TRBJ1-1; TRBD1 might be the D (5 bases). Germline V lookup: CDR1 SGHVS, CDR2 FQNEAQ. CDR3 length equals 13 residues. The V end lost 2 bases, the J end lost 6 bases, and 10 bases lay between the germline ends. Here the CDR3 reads CASSLRSGAEAFF. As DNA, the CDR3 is TGTGCCAGCAGCTTACGGTCGGGGGCTGAAGCTTTCTTT. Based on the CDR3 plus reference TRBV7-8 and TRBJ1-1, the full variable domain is GAGVSQSPRYKVAKRGQDVALRCDPISGHVSLFWYQQALGQGPEFLTYFQNEAQLDKSGLPSDRFFAERPEGSVSTLKIQRTQQEDSAVYLCASSLRSGAEAFFGQGTRLTVV.

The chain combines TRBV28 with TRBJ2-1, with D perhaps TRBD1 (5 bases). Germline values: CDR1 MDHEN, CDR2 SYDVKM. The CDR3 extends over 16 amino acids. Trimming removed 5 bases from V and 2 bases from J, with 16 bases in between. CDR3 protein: CASSPLQAGPYNEQFF. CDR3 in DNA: TGTGCCAGCAGTCCCCTCCAGGCAGGGCCCTACAATGAGCAGTTCTTC.

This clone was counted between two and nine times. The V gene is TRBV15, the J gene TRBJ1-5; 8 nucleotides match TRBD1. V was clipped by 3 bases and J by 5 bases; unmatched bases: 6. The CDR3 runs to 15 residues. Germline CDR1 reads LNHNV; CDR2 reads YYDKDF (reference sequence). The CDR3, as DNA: TGTGCCACCAGCAGGAGGACAGGGAGGGATCAGCCCCAGCATTTT. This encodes CATSRRTGRDQPQHF.

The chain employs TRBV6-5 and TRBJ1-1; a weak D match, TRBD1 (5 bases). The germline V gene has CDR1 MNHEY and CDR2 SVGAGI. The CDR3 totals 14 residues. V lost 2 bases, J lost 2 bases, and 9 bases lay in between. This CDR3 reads CASSYGASNTEAFF. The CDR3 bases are TGTGCCAGCAGTTACGGGGCATCTAACACTGAAGCTTTCTTT.

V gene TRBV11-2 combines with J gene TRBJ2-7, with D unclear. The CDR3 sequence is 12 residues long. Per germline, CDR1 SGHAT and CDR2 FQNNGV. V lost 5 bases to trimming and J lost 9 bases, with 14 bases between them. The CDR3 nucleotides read TGTGCCAGCAGCATACCCAGTTACCGGCAGTACTTC. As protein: CASSIPSYRQYF.

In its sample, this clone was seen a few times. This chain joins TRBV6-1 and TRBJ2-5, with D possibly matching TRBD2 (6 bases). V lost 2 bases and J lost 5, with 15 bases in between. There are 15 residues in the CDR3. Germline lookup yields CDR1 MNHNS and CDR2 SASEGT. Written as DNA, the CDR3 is TGTGCCAGCAGTGAATTGGGGGATGGGGGGGAGACCCAGTACTTC. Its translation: CASSELGDGGETQYF.

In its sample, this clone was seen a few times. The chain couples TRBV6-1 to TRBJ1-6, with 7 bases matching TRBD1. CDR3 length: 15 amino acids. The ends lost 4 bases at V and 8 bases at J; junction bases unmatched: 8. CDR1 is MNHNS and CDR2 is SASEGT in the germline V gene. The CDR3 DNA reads TGTGCCAGCAGTGGCGGGACAGCCAGAGATTCACCCCTCCACTTT. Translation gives CASSGGTARDSPLHF.

The CDR3 DNA follows: TGTGCCAGCAGTTTATCTCAGGGGCAGGGGACTGAAGCTTTCTTT. Translating it yields CASSLSQGQGTEAFF. The chain links TRBV27 to TRBJ1-1, with D perhaps TRBD1 (6 bases). The length of the CDR3 is 15 residues. Between the trimmed V and J ends, which lost 0 bases and 5 bases, there was a span of 13 bases. Germline values: CDR1 MNHEY, CDR2 SMNVEV (reference sequence).

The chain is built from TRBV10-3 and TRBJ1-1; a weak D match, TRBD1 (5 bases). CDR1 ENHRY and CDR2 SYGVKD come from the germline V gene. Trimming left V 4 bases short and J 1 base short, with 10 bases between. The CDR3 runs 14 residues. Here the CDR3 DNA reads TGTGCCATCAGTGGGGGCGACAAGAACACTGAAGCTTTCTTT. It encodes CAISGGDKNTEAFF.

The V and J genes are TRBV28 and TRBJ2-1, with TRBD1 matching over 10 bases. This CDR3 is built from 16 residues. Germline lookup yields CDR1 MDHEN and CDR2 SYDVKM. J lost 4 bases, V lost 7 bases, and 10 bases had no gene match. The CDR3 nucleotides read TGTGCCAGCACGAAGACCTCGGGACAGGGGTACAATGAGCAGTTCTTC. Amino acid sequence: CASTKTSGQGYNEQFF.

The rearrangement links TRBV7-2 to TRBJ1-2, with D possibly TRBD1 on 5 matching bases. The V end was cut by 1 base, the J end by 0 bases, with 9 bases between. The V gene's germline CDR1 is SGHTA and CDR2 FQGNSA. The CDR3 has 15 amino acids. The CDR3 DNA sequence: TGTGCCAGCAGCTTAGAGAGACAGTCTAACTATGGCTACACCTTC. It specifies CASSLERQSNYGYTF. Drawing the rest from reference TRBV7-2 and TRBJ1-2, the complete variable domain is GAGVSQSPSNKVTEKGKDVELRCDPISGHTALYWYRQSLGQGLEFLIYFQGNSAPDKSGLPSDRFSAERTGGSVSTLTIQRTQQEDSAVYLCASSLERQSNYGYTFGSGTRLTVV.

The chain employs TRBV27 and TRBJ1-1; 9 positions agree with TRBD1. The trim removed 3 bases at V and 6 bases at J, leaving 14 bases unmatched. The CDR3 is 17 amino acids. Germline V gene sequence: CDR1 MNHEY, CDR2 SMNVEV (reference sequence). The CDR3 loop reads CASSFQKGTGRLAEAFF. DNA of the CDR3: TGTGCCAGCAGTTTTCAGAAAGGGACAGGGAGATTAGCTGAAGCTTTCTTT.

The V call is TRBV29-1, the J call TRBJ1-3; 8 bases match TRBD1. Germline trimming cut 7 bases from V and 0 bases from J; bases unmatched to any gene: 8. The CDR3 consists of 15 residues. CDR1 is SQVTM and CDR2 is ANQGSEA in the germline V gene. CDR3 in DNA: TGCAGCGCTGGACAGGGATCGGTCTCTGGAAACACCATATATTTT. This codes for CSAGQGSVSGNTIYF.

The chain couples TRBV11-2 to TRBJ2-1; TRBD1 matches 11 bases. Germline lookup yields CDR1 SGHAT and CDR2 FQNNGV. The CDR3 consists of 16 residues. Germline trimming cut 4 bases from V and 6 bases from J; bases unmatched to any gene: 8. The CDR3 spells CASSSVQDRGPNEQFF. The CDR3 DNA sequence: TGTGCCAGCAGCTCTGTACAGGACAGGGGGCCCAATGAGCAGTTCTTC.

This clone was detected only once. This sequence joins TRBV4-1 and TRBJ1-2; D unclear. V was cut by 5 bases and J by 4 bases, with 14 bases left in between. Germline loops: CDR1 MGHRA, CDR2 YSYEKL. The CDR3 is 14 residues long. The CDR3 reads CASSSLLSIYGYTF. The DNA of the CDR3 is TGCGCCAGCAGCTCCCTACTCTCGATCTATGGCTACACCTTC.

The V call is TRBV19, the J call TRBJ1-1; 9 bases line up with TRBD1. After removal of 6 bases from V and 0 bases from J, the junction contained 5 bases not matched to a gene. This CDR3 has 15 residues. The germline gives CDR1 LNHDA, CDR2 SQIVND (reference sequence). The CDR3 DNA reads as TGTGCCAGTAGCGAGGGACAGGGCTTGAACACTGAAGCTTTCTTT. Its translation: CASSEGQGLNTEAFF.

The CDR3 region is CATGGLAGDNEQFF. For the CDR3, the DNA is TGTGCCACCGGGGGGTTAGCGGGTGACAATGAGCAGTTCTTC. V and J are TRBV15 and TRBJ2-1; 7 nucleotides agree with TRBD2. The CDR3 has 14 amino acids. Germline V CDR1 and CDR2: LNHNV, YYDKDF (reference sequence). V shed 8 bases, J shed 5 bases, and the junction held 9 bases outside the gene matches.

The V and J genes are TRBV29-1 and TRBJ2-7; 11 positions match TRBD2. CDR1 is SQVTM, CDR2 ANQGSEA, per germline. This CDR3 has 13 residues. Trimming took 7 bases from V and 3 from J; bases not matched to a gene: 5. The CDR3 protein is CSAQTSGNYEQYF. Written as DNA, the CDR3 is TGCAGCGCACAGACTAGCGGGAACTACGAGCAGTACTTC.

In DNA, the CDR3 is TGTGCCAGCAGCTCCCCAGGGGGCCTAAGAGCCTATGGCTACACCTTC. Translation gives CASSSPGGLRAYGYTF. The chain joins TRBV7-9 to TRBJ1-2; 8 bases agree with TRBD1. V shed 4 bases and J 4 bases; nucleotides not matched to a gene: 11. Germline V gene lookup returns CDR1 SEHNR and CDR2 FQNEAQ (reference sequence). The length of the CDR3 is 16 residues.

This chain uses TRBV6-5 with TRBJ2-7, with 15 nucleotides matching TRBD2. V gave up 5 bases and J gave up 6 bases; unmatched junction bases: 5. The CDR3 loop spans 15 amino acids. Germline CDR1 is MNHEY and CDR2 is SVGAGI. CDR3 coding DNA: TGTGCCAGCAGTGCAGGACTAGCGGGAGGGCTCGAGCAGTACTTC. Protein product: CASSAGLAGGLEQYF.

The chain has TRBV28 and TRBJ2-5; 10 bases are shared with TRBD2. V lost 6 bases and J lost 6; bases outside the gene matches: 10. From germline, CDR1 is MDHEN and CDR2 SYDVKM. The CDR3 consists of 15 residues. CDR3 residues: CASSPVAGGTKTQYF. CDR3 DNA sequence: TGTGCCAGCAGCCCTGTAGCGGGAGGAACAAAGACCCAGTACTTC.

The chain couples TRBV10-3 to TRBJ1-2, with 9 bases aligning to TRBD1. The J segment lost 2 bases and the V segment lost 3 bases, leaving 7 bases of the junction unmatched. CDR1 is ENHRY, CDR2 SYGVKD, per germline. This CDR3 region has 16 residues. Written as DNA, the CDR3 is TGTGCCATCAGTGACCGGACAGGGGCCATAAACTATGGCTACACCTTC. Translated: CAISDRTGAINYGYTF.